The rows below give T cell receptor beta chains drawn from one sample of a study of blood T cell repertoires in COVID-19. Clones were read by immunoSEQ multiplex PCR, and TCRdb kept only the in-frame ones, dropping some. The profile shows 300,000 to 400,000 clones, approximately 87% of them singletons. Sequences were obtained from peripheral blood. The receptors originated from a woman in her 50s who had recovered from COVID-19. Both conserved end residues are part of each CDR3. Each record gives: J gene, V gene, clone size, D gene, CDR3 protein, CDR3 DNA. The D gene is left open where the match is weak. Not all rows give a size; the values are once, few, many and, for expanded clones, a class.

J: TRBJ2-7
V: TRBV28
size: -
D: TRBD1
CDR3: CASRAQGSYEQYF
DNA: TGTGCCAGCAGGGCACAGGGGTCCTACGAGCAGTACTTC

J: TRBJ1-2
V: TRBV3-1/TRBV3-2
size: once
D: -
CDR3: CASSQDLEGANYGYTF
DNA: TGTGCCAGCAGCCAAGATCTGGAGGGAGCTAACTATGGCTACACCTTC

J: TRBJ2-7
V: TRBV2
size: -
D: -
CDR3: CASSVNREGSSYEQYF
DNA: TGTGCCAGCAGTGTAAACAGGGAGGGGAGCTCCTACGAGCAGTACTTC

J: TRBJ2-3
V: TRBV4-1
size: -
D: TRBD1
CDR3: CASSQEAQGMGDTQYF
DNA: TGCGCCAGCAGCCAAGAAGCACAGGGGATGGGAGATACGCAGTATTTT

J: TRBJ2-7
V: TRBV28
size: -
D: TRBD1
CDR3: CASGGQKSSYEQYF
DNA: TGTGCCAGCGGGGGACAGAAGAGCTCCTACGAGCAGTACTTC

J: TRBJ1-1
V: TRBV29-1
size: -
D: TRBD1
CDR3: CSARRTGGSVEAFF
DNA: TGCAGCGCCCGCCGGACAGGGGGCTCTGTTGAAGCTTTCTTT

J: TRBJ2-1
V: TRBV7-2
size: -
D: TRBD2
CDR3: CASSSSGTSGLSYNEQFF
DNA: TGTGCCAGCAGCTCTTCCGGGACTAGTGGTCTCTCCTACAATGAGCAGTTCTTC

J: TRBJ1-2
V: TRBV7-9
size: once
D: TRBD1
CDR3: CASSHQGQVGYGYTF
DNA: TGTGCCAGCAGCCACCAAGGACAGGTTGGGTATGGCTACACCTTC

J: TRBJ1-5
V: TRBV30
size: -
D: TRBD1
CDR3: CAWSRDRNNQPQHF
DNA: TGTGCCTGGAGCAGGGACAGAAACAATCAGCCCCAGCATTTT

J: TRBJ2-7
V: TRBV10-3
size: -
D: -
CDR3: CAISDAHRTSYEQYF
DNA: TGTGCCATCAGTGATGCGCACAGGACATCCTACGAGCAGTACTTC

J: TRBJ2-3
V: TRBV27
size: -
D: -
CDR3: CASTYIQVFSTDTQYF
DNA: TGTGCCAGCACCTACATACAGGTCTTTAGCACAGATACGCAGTATTTT

J: TRBJ2-2
V: TRBV5-1
size: -
D: TRBD2
CDR3: CATSREIPGGTGELFF
DNA: TGCGCCACCAGCCGCGAGATTCCGGGAGGCACCGGGGAGCTGTTTTTT

J: TRBJ2-3
V: TRBV11-3
size: -
D: -
CDR3: CASSPGRGWRDTQYF
DNA: TGTGCCAGCAGCCCCGGTCGGGGGTGGAGAGATACGCAGTATTTT

J: TRBJ1-5
V: TRBV28
size: once
D: -
CDR3: CASSLPLNQPQHF
DNA: TGTGCCAGCAGTCTACCCCTAAATCAGCCCCAGCATTTT

J: TRBJ1-2
V: TRBV4-3
size: -
D: -
CDR3: CASSQDQGPNYGYTF
DNA: TGCGCCAGCAGCCAAGATCAGGGCCCCAACTATGGCTACACCTTC

J: TRBJ2-7
V: TRBV21-1
size: -
D: -
CDR3: CATREVRNYEQYF
DNA: TGTGCCACCAGGGAGGTGCGGAACTACGAGCAGTACTTC

J: TRBJ2-3
V: TRBV7-3
size: -
D: -
CDR3: CASSSTNTDTQYF
DNA: TGTGCCAGCAGCTCGACTAACACAGATACGCAGTATTTT

J: TRBJ1-1
V: TRBV6-5
size: -
D: TRBD1
CDR3: CASSYDRGGREAFF
DNA: TGTGCCAGCAGTTACGACAGGGGGGGTAGGGAAGCTTTCTTT

J: TRBJ2-2
V: TRBV5-4
size: -
D: TRBD2
CDR3: CASSLTSGRSGELFF
DNA: TGTGCCAGCAGCCTTACTAGCGGGAGGTCCGGGGAGCTGTTTTTT

J: TRBJ2-1
V: TRBV14
size: -
D: -
CDR3: CASSHLQGPSSYNEQFF
DNA: TGTGCCAGCAGCCATCTACAGGGTCCAAGCTCCTACAATGAGCAGTTCTTC

J: TRBJ1-2
V: TRBV30
size: -
D: TRBD1
CDR3: CAWMPGQGLTYGYTF
DNA: TGTGCCTGGATGCCTGGACAGGGATTGACCTATGGCTACACCTTC

J: TRBJ2-5
V: TRBV29-1
size: -
D: -
CDR3: CSGQAPQETQYF
DNA: TGCAGCGGACAGGCCCCCCAGGAGACCCAGTACTTC

J: TRBJ2-7
V: TRBV28
size: once
D: TRBD1
CDR3: CASTRDRGTYEQYF
DNA: TGTGCCAGCACCCGGGACAGGGGCACCTACGAGCAGTACTTC

J: TRBJ1-2
V: TRBV5-1
size: -
D: TRBD1
CDR3: CASSLVGQSNYGYTF
DNA: TGCGCCAGCAGCTTGGTGGGACAGAGTAACTATGGCTACACCTTC

J: TRBJ1-1
V: TRBV6-2/TRBV6-3
size: -
D: -
CDR3: CASSQQGLEAFF
DNA: TGTGCCAGCAGTCAGCAGGGCCTTGAAGCTTTCTTT

J: TRBJ2-5
V: TRBV28
size: -
D: -
CDR3: CASGRMVGGGETQYF
DNA: TGTGCCAGCGGACGCATGGTGGGAGGTGGAGAGACCCAGTACTTC

J: TRBJ1-2
V: TRBV13
size: once
D: -
CDR3: CASASKERRTYGYTF
DNA: TGTGCCAGCGCGTCGAAGGAGCGGCGAACCTATGGCTACACCTTC

J: TRBJ2-5
V: TRBV6-6
size: -
D: -
CDR3: CASSYLGEATQYF
DNA: TGTGCCAGCAGTTATTTAGGAGAAGCGACCCAGTACTTC

J: TRBJ2-1
V: TRBV11-2
size: -
D: TRBD2
CDR3: CASSLPTRGEQFF
DNA: TGTGCCAGCAGCTTACCAACGCGGGGGGAGCAGTTCTTC

J: TRBJ1-5
V: TRBV5-3
size: -
D: TRBD1
CDR3: CARSFRPGQGQEYWNQPQHF
DNA: TGTGCCAGAAGCTTTCGCCCGGGACAGGGACAAGAATATTGGAATCAGCCCCAGCATTTT

J: TRBJ2-1
V: TRBV27
size: -
D: TRBD2
CDR3: CASTRSGGLAYNEQFF
DNA: TGTGCCAGCACCCGCTCCGGGGGACTAGCTTACAATGAGCAGTTCTTC

J: TRBJ2-2
V: TRBV30
size: -
D: TRBD2
CDR3: CARSPGTSGGTGELFF
DNA: TGTGCCCGATCCCCCGGGACTAGCGGGGGTACCGGGGAGCTGTTTTTT

J: TRBJ2-1
V: TRBV7-3
size: once
D: TRBD1
CDR3: CASSQVGQGFDEQFF
DNA: TGTGCCAGCAGCCAAGTGGGACAGGGCTTTGATGAGCAGTTCTTC

J: TRBJ2-1
V: TRBV6-4
size: -
D: -
CDR3: CASSEEKRTEQFF
DNA: TGTGCCAGCAGTGAAGAAAAGCGAACCGAGCAGTTCTTC

J: TRBJ2-7
V: TRBV14
size: -
D: -
CDR3: CASSQVPGYEQYF
DNA: TGTGCCAGCAGCCAAGTGCCAGGCTACGAGCAGTACTTC

J: TRBJ2-2
V: TRBV5-6
size: -
D: -
CDR3: CASSPGYTGELFF
DNA: TGTGCCAGCAGCCCGGGGTACACCGGGGAGCTGTTTTTT

J: TRBJ2-3
V: TRBV4-3
size: -
D: TRBD2
CDR3: CASSQDRGRAVTQYF
DNA: TGCGCCAGCAGCCAAGATCGCGGGAGGGCCGTTACGCAGTATTTT

J: TRBJ2-7
V: TRBV5-8
size: -
D: -
CDR3: CASSLVQGYYEQYF
DNA: TGTGCCAGCAGCTTGGTTCAGGGATACTACGAGCAGTACTTC

J: TRBJ2-2
V: TRBV5-1
size: -
D: TRBD1
CDR3: CASSLKGASGELFF
DNA: TGCGCCAGCAGCTTGAAGGGGGCGTCCGGGGAGCTGTTTTTT

J: TRBJ1-1
V: TRBV7-2
size: -
D: -
CDR3: CASSPRAGAAFF
DNA: TGTGCCAGCAGCCCCCGGGCGGGAGCAGCTTTCTTT

J: TRBJ1-2
V: TRBV19
size: -
D: -
CDR3: CASSHQRGGYTF
DNA: TGTGCCAGTAGCCATCAAAGAGGCGGCTACACCTTC

J: TRBJ1-6
V: TRBV6-2/TRBV6-3
size: -
D: -
CDR3: CASSSDRGNTSPLHF
DNA: TGTGCCAGCAGTTCCGATCGGGGGAACACTTCACCCCTCCACTTT

J: TRBJ2-2
V: TRBV27
size: -
D: -
CDR3: CASSLTANTGELFF
DNA: TGTGCCAGCAGTTTAACAGCGAACACCGGGGAGCTGTTTTTT

J: TRBJ2-3
V: TRBV3-1/TRBV3-2
size: -
D: TRBD1
CDR3: CASSFQTGGGTDTQYF
DNA: TGTGCCAGCAGCTTCCAGACAGGGGGAGGCACAGATACGCAGTATTTT

J: TRBJ2-1
V: TRBV14
size: -
D: -
CDR3: CASSQDGRGVIDEQFF
DNA: TGTGCCAGCAGCCAGGACGGCAGGGGCGTGATCGATGAGCAGTTCTTC

J: TRBJ2-1
V: TRBV5-1
size: -
D: TRBD1
CDR3: CASSLGDSPYNEQFF
DNA: TGCGCCAGCAGCTTGGGGGACAGCCCGTACAATGAGCAGTTCTTC

J: TRBJ2-1
V: TRBV29-1
size: once
D: TRBD2
CDR3: CSVETSGSNEQFF
DNA: TGCAGCGTTGAGACTAGCGGGTCAAATGAGCAGTTCTTC

J: TRBJ2-3
V: TRBV2
size: once
D: -
CDR3: CATTSRPTSTDTQYF
DNA: TGTGCCACGACTTCCAGACCGACTAGCACAGATACGCAGTATTTT

J: TRBJ2-7
V: TRBV28
size: -
D: -
CDR3: CASSFNFLYEQYF
DNA: TGTGCCAGCAGTTTTAACTTCCTTTACGAGCAGTACTTC

J: TRBJ2-5
V: TRBV3-1/TRBV3-2
size: -
D: -
CDR3: CASSQENSQETQYF
DNA: TGTGCCAGCAGCCAAGAGAACTCCCAAGAGACCCAGTACTTC

J: TRBJ2-5
V: TRBV6-1
size: -
D: TRBD1
CDR3: CASRPADRMGETQYF
DNA: TGTGCCAGCAGACCAGCGGACAGGATGGGGGAGACCCAGTACTTC

J: TRBJ1-5
V: TRBV6-5
size: many
D: -
CDR3: CASTPGGSGNQPQHF
DNA: TGTGCCAGCACCCCGGGGGGCTCAGGCAATCAGCCCCAGCATTTT

J: TRBJ2-5
V: TRBV7-7
size: -
D: TRBD2
CDR3: CASSMGLEETQYF
DNA: TGTGCCAGCAGTATGGGACTAGAAGAGACCCAGTACTTC

J: TRBJ2-3
V: TRBV18
size: -
D: -
CDR3: CASSPSRTDTQYF
DNA: TGTGCCAGCTCACCAAGTAGAACAGATACGCAGTATTTT

J: TRBJ2-2
V: TRBV7-7
size: few
D: -
CDR3: CASSLSEANTGELFF
DNA: TGTGCCAGCAGCCTCAGCGAGGCGAACACCGGGGAGCTGTTTTTT

J: TRBJ2-5
V: TRBV4-1
size: -
D: TRBD2
CDR3: CASSVLLAGPGETQYF
DNA: TGCGCCAGCAGCGTCTTACTAGCGGGACCAGGGGAGACCCAGTACTTC

J: TRBJ2-3
V: TRBV7-2
size: -
D: TRBD1
CDR3: CASSPGQGPDTQYF
DNA: TGTGCCAGCAGCCCCGGACAGGGACCCGATACGCAGTATTTT

J: TRBJ1-1
V: TRBV7-9
size: few
D: -
CDR3: CASSLDEVGEAFF
DNA: TGTGCCAGCAGCTTAGACGAGGTGGGTGAAGCTTTCTTT